The rows below give T cell receptor beta chains drawn from one sample of a study of T-cell memory formation after mild COVID-19. Each CDR3 protein gets one entry after TCRdb re-called the 5' RACE reads with MiXCR. Here the sample spans a few hundred thousand distinct CDR3 sequences, roughly 17% being singletons. The source material was PBMCs or a T cell subset sorted from them (not recorded which). Every receptor here comes from a man aged 18 to 29 who had mild COVID-19 (a few samples of this study predate the infection). Cell type and time point are not known. Both conserved end residues are part of each CDR3. D genes are given only for firm matches. Some rows have no size entry. The others give once, few or many, or a class for an expanded clone.

d_gene	abundance	v_gene	j_gene	CDR3nt	CDR3aa
-	-	TRBV2	TRBJ1-4	TGTGCCAGCCGAAACCAACCGGGTCATGAAAAACTGTTTTTT	CASRNQPGHEKLFF
-	-	TRBV12-3/TRBV12-4	TRBJ1-1	TGTGCCAGCATTACAGGGAGGTCGAAGACTGAAGCTTTCTTT	CASITGRSKTEAFF
TRBD2	-	TRBV18	TRBJ2-5	TGTGCCAGCTCACCGCTCGGGGGAGGGGAGACCCAGTACTTC	CASSPLGGGETQYF
TRBD1	many	TRBV7-2	TRBJ2-5	TGTGCCAGCAGCTTAAGGGGGCTGGGGCTGGAGACCCAGTACTTC	CASSLRGLGLETQYF
-	-	TRBV5-1	TRBJ2-3	TGCGCCAGCAGCTTGGGTGTGGGTTCAGATACGCAGTATTTT	CASSLGVGSDTQYF
TRBD1	-	TRBV9	TRBJ1-1	TGTGCCAGCAGTACAGGGACAGAGGCTGAAGCTTTCTTT	CASSTGTEAEAFF
-	-	TRBV29-1	TRBJ1-1	TGCAGCGTCGCCGGGCGGGGAGGAGCTTTCTTT	CSVAGRGGAFF
-	-	TRBV4-3	TRBJ1-1	TGCGCCAGCAGCCAAGGGTCAGTGACGAACACTGAAGCTTTCTTT	CASSQGSVTNTEAFF
-	few	TRBV7-2	TRBJ2-5	TGTGCCAGCAGCGCACGGACGGCACATGAGGGAGAGACCCAGTACTTC	CASSARTAHEGETQYF
TRBD1	many	TRBV9	TRBJ2-3	TGTGCCAGCAGCGGGACAGGGAACACAGATACGCAGTATTTT	CASSGTGNTDTQYF
-	few	TRBV4-1	TRBJ1-5	TGCGCCAGCAGCCAAGTCCCAGAGAATCAGCCCCAGCATTTT	CASSQVPENQPQHF
-	many	TRBV7-2	TRBJ2-1	TGTGCCAGCAGCCGGGACGCCGGGGACAATGAGCAGTTCTTC	CASSRDAGDNEQFF
-	-	TRBV4-3	TRBJ2-3	TGCGCCAGCAGCCGGAACCAGGGGCCCACAGGAGCAGATACGCAGTATTTT	CASSRNQGPTGADTQYF
-	-	TRBV4-3	TRBJ1-1	TGCGCCAGCAGCCCTCGACTCACATCCGAAGCTTTCTTT	CASSPRLTSEAFF